These 19 T cell receptor beta chains were sequenced from one sample in a study of OX40 agonist ivuxolimab in advanced cancers. TCRdb's table, derived via immunoSEQ multiplex PCR, lists solely in-frame clones and lacks some. The data hold tens of thousands of clones, with nearly 90% observed a single time. The sequences come from CD4+ or CD8+ T cells sorted from blood, collected in a trial of the OX40 agonist ivuxolimab. The receptors were sampled from an adult with an advanced solid tumor such as melanoma, head and neck, liver or kidney cancer.

The V gene is TRBV5-4, the J gene TRBJ1-2; TRBD1 aligns across 10 bases. Germline CDR1 SGHNT, CDR2 YYREEE (reference sequence). J lost 8 bases, V lost 4 bases, and 5 bases had no gene match. The CDR3 has 13 amino acids. As DNA, the CDR3 is TGTGCCAGCAGCGGGACAGGGGTGCGCGGCTACACCTTC. It codes for CASSGTGVRGYTF.

The V gene is TRBV11-2, the J gene TRBJ1-1, with 8 bases aligning to TRBD1. The CDR3 extends over 16 amino acids. In germline, CDR1 is SGHAT, CDR2 FQNNGV. The junction had 8 bases not matched to a gene; V was cut back by 5 bases and J by 0 bases. CDR3 coding DNA: TGTGCCAGCAGCACGGGACAGGCTTTAATGAACACTGAAGCTTTCTTT. It codes for CASSTGQALMNTEAFF. The whole variable domain, filled in from reference TRBV11-2 and TRBJ1-1, reads EAGVAQSPRYKIIEKRQSVAFWCNPISGHATLYWYQQILGQGPKLLIQFQNNGVVDDSQLPKDRFSAERLKGVDSTLKIQPAKLEDSAVYLCASSTGQALMNTEAFFGQGTRLTVV.

The chain joins TRBV30 to TRBJ2-7; the match to TRBD2 covers 7 bases. J gave up 3 bases and V 4 bases, and 6 bases lay outside the gene matches. Germline V CDR1 and CDR2: GTSNPN, SVGIG (reference sequence). The CDR3 spans 13 residues. The CDR3 loop is CAWTNVAGYEQYF. CDR3 nucleotides: TGTGCCTGGACGAACGTAGCGGGCTACGAGCAGTACTTC.

J is TRBJ2-5 and V is TRBV7-6; D is perhaps TRBD1 (5 bases). V lost 0 bases, J lost 5 bases, and 10 bases lay in between. The CDR3 is made up of 14 amino acids. In germline, CDR1 is SGHVS, CDR2 FNYEAQ. CDR3 sequence (DNA): TGTGCCAGCAGCTTAGCGCCGACAGTGGAGACCCAGTACTTC. This sequence encodes CASSLAPTVETQYF.

The count of this clone is one. The J gene is TRBJ2-3, the V gene TRBV6-4; tentative D call: TRBD1 (5 bases). CDR1 and CDR2 from the germline V gene are MRHNA and SNTAGT. V gave up 6 bases and J gave up 6 bases, with 16 bases separating them. This CDR3 contains 14 residues. Written as DNA, the CDR3 is TGTGCCAGCAGACTGAGCGCAGGGTCCGATACGCAGTATTTT. This sequence encodes CASRLSAGSDTQYF.

The chain has TRBV27 and TRBJ1-4; maybe TRBD1 (6 bases). Germline lookup yields CDR1 MNHEY and CDR2 SMNVEV (reference sequence). V was clipped by 4 bases and J by 1 base, with 10 bases between them. The CDR3 spans 15 residues. The CDR3 nucleotides are TGTGCCAGCAGTTCCCAGGGGCTAACTAATGAAAAACTGTTTTTT. As protein: CASSSQGLTNEKLFF. The whole variable domain, filled in from reference TRBV27 and TRBJ1-4, reads EAQVTQNPRYLITVTGKKLTVTCSQNMNHEYMSWYRQDPGLGLRQIYYSMNVEVTDKGDVPEGYKVSRKEKRNFPLILESPSPNQTSLYFCASSSQGLTNEKLFFGSGTQLSVL.

This clone occurred once. V usage is TRBV6-4 and J usage is TRBJ2-3; maybe TRBD2 (5 bases). The V and J ends lost 4 bases and 1 base respectively, with 6 bases between them. The CDR3 consists of 13 residues. The germline V gene encodes CDR1 MRHNA and CDR2 SNTAGT. The CDR3 sequence: CASSVGGTDTQYF. As DNA, the CDR3 is TGTGCCAGCAGTGTGGGAGGCACAGATACGCAGTATTTT.

The rearrangement links TRBV4-1 to TRBJ2-7, with 8 bases lining up with TRBD1. V lost 0 bases to trimming and J lost 8 bases; unmatched junction nucleotides: 9. This CDR3 contains 15 residues. CDR1 and CDR2 (germline): MGHRA, YSYEKL. The CDR3 is CASSQDRAGGGKQYF. The CDR3 coding sequence is TGCGCCAGCAGCCAAGATAGGGCAGGGGGCGGAAAGCAGTACTTC.

This CDR3 reads CASSLEQGIYGYTF. In nucleotides, the CDR3 is TGTGCCAGCAGCTTGGAACAGGGGATCTATGGCTACACCTTC. V and J are TRBV5-8 and TRBJ1-2; 7 bases are shared with TRBD1. There are 14 residues in the CDR3. CDR1 and CDR2 (germline): SGHTS, YDEGEE. The trim removed 0 bases at V and 4 bases at J, leaving 3 bases unmatched.

V and J are TRBV5-4 and TRBJ1-1; D not resolved. V lost 1 base and J 3 bases, leaving 10 bases between the germline ends. CDR1 and CDR2 from the germline V gene are SGHNT and YYREEE (reference sequence). The length of the CDR3 is 14 residues. In DNA, the CDR3 is TGTGCCAGCAGCTTGACGATCCGGGACACTGAAGCTTTCTTT. This sequence encodes CASSLTIRDTEAFF.

V is TRBV5-1 and J is TRBJ2-5, with TRBD2 as a possible D gene (6 bases). Germline CDR1 and CDR2: SGHRS and YFSETQ. Deletions cut 2 bases from V and 4 bases from J, with 12 bases between. The CDR3 runs to 14 residues. CDR3 amino acids: CASSFGQRVETQYF. The CDR3 region has the DNA TGCGCCAGCAGCTTCGGTCAGCGGGTAGAGACCCAGTACTTC.

This chain joins TRBV11-2 and TRBJ2-1; D is uncertain. This CDR3 is 12 amino acids long. Germline lookup yields CDR1 SGHAT and CDR2 FQNNGV. V was shortened by 3 bases and J by 4 bases, with 4 bases between the two germline ends. The CDR3 region has the DNA TGTGCCAGCAGCTTGGAATACAATGAGCAGTTCTTC. It codes for CASSLEYNEQFF.

V gene TRBV5-5 combines with J gene TRBJ1-5, with TRBD1 as a possible D gene (6 bases). The CDR3 runs 13 residues. V was shortened by 4 bases and J by 3 bases, with 8 bases between the two germline ends. Germline CDR1 and CDR2: SGHKS and YYEKEE (reference sequence). For the CDR3, the DNA is TGTGCCAGCAGCCGGGACACCAATCAGCCCCAGCATTTT. Its protein is CASSRDTNQPQHF.

The chain combines TRBV7-6 with TRBJ2-3; unclear D gene. The V end was cut by 3 bases, the J end by 6 bases, with 7 bases between. From germline, CDR1 is SGHVS and CDR2 FNYEAQ. There are 12 residues in the CDR3. CDR3: CASSLMTDTQYF. The CDR3, as DNA: TGTGCCAGCAGCTTGATGACGGATACGCAGTATTTT.

This clone was seen only once. V is TRBV5-1 and J is TRBJ2-3; D gene uncertain. V was clipped by 0 bases and J by 3 bases, with 11 bases between them. Germline V gives CDR1 SGHRS, CDR2 YFSETQ. This CDR3 has 15 amino acids. The DNA for the CDR3 is TGCGCCAGCAGCTTGGGGCAGGTCGCTACAGATACGCAGTATTTT. It encodes CASSLGQVATDTQYF.

This chain links TRBV18 with TRBJ2-5; 9 positions agree with TRBD1. V lost 7 bases and J lost 4; bases outside the gene matches: 13. The germline V gene encodes CDR1 KGHSH and CDR2 LQKENI. The CDR3 has 16 residues. The CDR3 is CASYWDRAGGGETQYF. The DNA for the CDR3 is TGTGCCAGCTACTGGGACAGGGCAGGGGGGGGAGAGACCCAGTACTTC.

The V and J genes are TRBV6-5 and TRBJ2-7, with D maybe TRBD2 (5 bases). Trimming stripped 0 bases from V and 4 bases from J, with 13 bases between. This CDR3 comprises 15 residues. CDR1 MNHEY and CDR2 SVGAGI come from the germline V gene. CDR3 DNA sequence: TGTGCCAGCAGTTACTCGATAGCCAGGACTTACGAGCAGTACTTC. Residues: CASSYSIARTYEQYF.

Remarks on this clone: Relative to the germline gene, one junction end is altered; a read error may explain this. The chain couples TRBV7-7 to TRBJ2-3; possible D gene TRBD1, 6 bases. Germline loops: CDR1 SSHAT, CDR2 FNYEAQ (reference sequence). CDR3 length equals 16 residues. In nucleotides, the CDR3 is TGTGCTAGCAGCCCGGGGACACTTACTCCTCCCGGTACGCAGTATTTT. Translation gives CASSPGTLTPPGTQYF.

Here the CDR3 reads CASSYARQGSNSPLHF. Written as DNA, the CDR3 is TGTGCCAGCAGTTACGCCCGACAGGGGAGTAATTCACCCCTCCACTTT. The chain is built from TRBV6-6 and TRBJ1-6; 8 bases line up with TRBD1. Trimming at V came to 2 bases and at J to 6 bases, leaving 6 bases not matched to a gene. The CDR3 has 16 residues. Germline CDR1 is MNHNY and CDR2 is SVGAGI (reference sequence).